The clone carrying this T cell receptor (beta chain) has ten or more counts. Its target is unknown. Axillary draining lymph nodes of breast cancer patients supplied the node samples. The data are from a study of breast tumors, draining lymph nodes, adjacent tissues. Whole-study results and caveats: Compared with lymph nodes, tumors were less diverse; compared with nontumor tissue, more.

MiXCR was run by TCRdb on the multiplex PCR reads, yielding one entry per CDR3 protein. The table has about 180,000 distinct CDR3 sequences, 33% seen once. CDR3 length: 18 amino acids. Germline lookup yields CDR1 KGHDR and CDR2 SFDVKD. Trimming left V 0 bases short and J 0 bases short, with 15 bases between. Sequencing was performed on axillary lymph node tissue. The sequence was collected from a female donor with breast cancer. Some clones in this sample may be carry-over from other donors' samples. This chain uses TRBV24-1 with TRBJ2-3; TRBD1 might be the D (6 bases). Here the CDR3 reads CATSDLPGVGPSTDTQYF. The DNA for the CDR3 is TGTGCCACCAGTGATTTGCCAGGGGTGGGGCCTAGCACAGATACGCAGTATTTT.